The entry that follows covers one T cell receptor (beta chain) sequence. This clonotype was recorded at least ten times. Its cognate antigen has yet to be identified. It has no much larger one-base neighbor in the sample; base qualities were not kept. In the ophthalmopathy patients, disease was moderately to severely active, with a Clinical Activity Score of 3 or more, a NOSPECS grade of 4 or more, and a duration of less than 3 months. Any patient with an uncontrolled infection, another autoimmune disease, pregnancy or lactation was excluded. Diagnoses were based on clinical symptoms, serum thyroxine and TRAb, thyroid ultrasound and orbital computed tomography. PBMCs were separated from roughly 10 ml of fresh peripheral blood using Ficoll-Paque density gradient centrifugation. Total RNA was extracted using Trizol reagent, and RNA quality was assessed on an Agilent 2100 Bioanalyzer. The data stem from a study of T cells in Graves' hyperthyroidism and ophthalmopathy (dated by TCRdb to between 2019 and 2020). Broadly, across the study: Peripheral blood samples were taken at initial diagnosis, before any treatment was given. TCR V-J signatures able to tell the groups apart were searched for in a discovery cohort of 100 patients, of whom roughly 42 had Graves' ophthalmopathy and some 60 had stable Graves' hyperthyroidism. Prospective prediction of ophthalmopathy was tested in an independent validation cohort of about 19 hyperthyroidism patients and 17 patients who later progressed to ophthalmopathy. The 75 to 100 discovery patients were randomly split 7:3 into training and test sets. Thyroid tissue and blood T-cell repertoires from six Graves' hyperthyroidism patients were also compared in the study. After blood sampling, hyperthyroidism patients were treated with methimazole at a starting dose of 30 mg daily, and ophthalmopathy patients were treated with high-dose intravenous methylprednisolone. TCR Vbeta CDR3 sequencing of 120 to 150 peripheral blood samples (fewer than 45 ophthalmopathy, 75 hyperthyroidism and approximately 17 progressor patients) is reported in the paper. Beyond this particular receptor, the publication reports: During validation, the model predicted progression to ophthalmopathy a median of approximately 7 months ahead of onset, with around 71% sensitivity and more than 72% specificity. In cross-validation, a model built on a 13 V-J signature told ophthalmopathy apart from stable hyperthyroidism with approximately 90% sensitivity and around 84% specificity, and in testing the same model reached 80%/75%. Sample size was not statistically predetermined, and investigators were not blinded to group allocation. Most expanded thyroid clonotypes (frequency above 0.001) were also found in blood, which suggests that blood repertoires may mirror thyroid immune responses.

The CDR3 starts with the cysteine, ends with the phenylalanine, and has 13 residues. Only the CDR3 DNA is retained, 39 bases long and in frame from the first base. The germline V gene (reference sequence) sets CDR1 to MNHEY and CDR2 to SMNVEV. Relative to germline, V is 2 bases shorter and J is 6 bases shorter, with 11 bases between their ends. Amplification of TCR beta CDR3 regions was carried out from RNA transcripts. For the first round of RT-PCR on the TCR CDR3, the HTBI primer set was used together with the Qiagen OneStep RT-PCR kit. Libraries were constructed in a second round of multiplex PCR, after which size selection and purification were performed. Paired-end sequencing of the libraries was performed with 100 bp reads on an Illumina HiSeq2000. The source study handled its data this way. SOAPnuke was used to process the raw data, with reads discarded if the reads contained adapters or uncalled bases, had a mean Phred below 15, or lacked an exact constant-primer or identifier match. High-quality paired reads were merged using COPE v1.2.5, and each unique nucleotide sequence was defined as a clonotype. MiTCR v1.1 was used to align the clonotypes against IMGT TRBV, TRBD and TRBJ reference segments. Only V-J combinations with frequency above 0.0001, covering 99% to 99.2% of repertoires, were analysed. The TCS score was defined as the ratio of F50 (clonal expansion) to E x V (chaos), calculated using BLOSUM62-based TCRdist between CDR3 peptides within each V-J. Welch's t-statistics and random forest reduced around 520 V-J features to 10 to 15, which were used in a naive Bayes classifier (R e1071). The public sequencing data were trimmed at Q25 with fastp and processed into clonotypes with MiXCR by TCRdb, which kept only in-frame beta chains. Each CDR3 protein gets just one entry, which takes the most common genes and DNA from the rows behind it. The V and J calls reflect TCRdb's pipeline rather than the authors' work. The sample table lists fewer than 400,000 distinct CDR3 sequences, about an eighth of them with a count of one. The ten largest clones add up to around 27% of the sample.

This receptor chain uses TRBV27 and TRBJ2-7; the D gene is perhaps TRBD1 or TRBD2, each of them matching over 5 bases. Sequences were obtained from blood. This clonotype originated in a man aged 45-65 years with Graves' ophthalmopathy. The nucleotide sequence is TGTGCCAGCAGTTTAGGGGACGGGCTCGAGCAGTACTTC. Its coded protein is CASSLGDGLEQYF.